This T cell receptor beta chain emerged from a study of T cell responses to AZD1222 COVID-19 vaccine. V shed 6 bases and J shed 5 bases, with 16 bases lying between them. The CDR3 is 14 amino acids. CDR1 is MGHDK and CDR2 is SYGVNS in the germline V gene. TCRdb's copy holds only in-frame clones and misses some; the assay was immunoSEQ multiplex PCR. The sample holds approximately 150,000 clones, about 86% seen once. Material: peripheral blood, obtained 28 days after the second AZD1222 dose. The TCR was taken from an adult who received the AZD1222 COVID-19 vaccine. The chain employs TRBV25-1 and TRBJ1-2, with D perhaps TRBD1 (6 bases). The CDR3 is CASRETGRAYGYTF. CDR3 coding DNA: TGTGCCAGCAGGGAAACAGGGAGGGCATATGGCTACACCTTC.